Listed below are T cell receptor beta chains from one sample, sequenced in a study of T cell changes during pregnancy in multiple sclerosis. Libraries were prepared by immunoSEQ multiplex PCR; TCRdb keeps only in-frame clonotypes and omits some of them. The table has roughly 40,000 clones, roughly 92% seen once. The sample here was CD4+ T cells from peripheral blood mononuclear cells, taken in the first trimester of pregnancy. These receptors came from a female donor with multiple sclerosis, enrolled in a pregnancy study. CDR3s include the opening cysteine and the closing phenylalanine or tryptophan. The D gene is left open where the match is weak.

D gene,V gene,CDR3 protein
TRBD1,TRBV27,CASSLMGQEIRGEQYF
TRBD2,TRBV10-3,CAISGAGVSYNEQFF
.,TRBV6-1,CASSVPGTAGAEAFF
TRBD1,TRBV29-1,CSVRGGTGNTEAFF
.,TRBV4-3,CASSQDYLSDQRYF
.,TRBV7-8,CASSPTLPTVANSNQPQHF
.,TRBV5-1,CASSSSGTTYNEQFF
TRBD2,TRBV5-1,CASSPGLAEYTDTQYF
TRBD2,TRBV2,CASSLLAGDIREQFF
.,TRBV7-8,CASSLTGRRNEQFF
.,TRBV7-9,CASTQRGGNTEAFF
.,TRBV14,CASSQDAYASGLASREQYF
TRBD2,TRBV5-1,CASSSGLAVTDTQYF
.,TRBV6-1,CASSERAQRVTDTQYF
.,TRBV15,CATSTLRGGTEAFF
.,TRBV11-1,CASSVPPRQYHNQPQHF
TRBD1,TRBV28,CASSLPQGIQETQYF
TRBD1,TRBV5-6,CASSMWTGVISGANVLTF
.,TRBV11-2,CASSLPGYGYTF
.,TRBV19,CASRGTDQETQYF
TRBD1,TRBV6-5,CASSYSRTGRETQYF
TRBD1,TRBV10-3,CAISDRTGQNEKLFF
TRBD2,TRBV15,CATSRELAGLGTDTQYF
TRBD2,TRBV5-1,CASSLAPPGTSGRSSYNEQFF
.,TRBV6-1,CASSEGTLPFYGYTF
.,TRBV9,CASSVALRTEAFF
TRBD1,TRBV7-8,CASSYRTGGPYEQYF
TRBD1,TRBV7-8,CASSLGDRNYGYTF